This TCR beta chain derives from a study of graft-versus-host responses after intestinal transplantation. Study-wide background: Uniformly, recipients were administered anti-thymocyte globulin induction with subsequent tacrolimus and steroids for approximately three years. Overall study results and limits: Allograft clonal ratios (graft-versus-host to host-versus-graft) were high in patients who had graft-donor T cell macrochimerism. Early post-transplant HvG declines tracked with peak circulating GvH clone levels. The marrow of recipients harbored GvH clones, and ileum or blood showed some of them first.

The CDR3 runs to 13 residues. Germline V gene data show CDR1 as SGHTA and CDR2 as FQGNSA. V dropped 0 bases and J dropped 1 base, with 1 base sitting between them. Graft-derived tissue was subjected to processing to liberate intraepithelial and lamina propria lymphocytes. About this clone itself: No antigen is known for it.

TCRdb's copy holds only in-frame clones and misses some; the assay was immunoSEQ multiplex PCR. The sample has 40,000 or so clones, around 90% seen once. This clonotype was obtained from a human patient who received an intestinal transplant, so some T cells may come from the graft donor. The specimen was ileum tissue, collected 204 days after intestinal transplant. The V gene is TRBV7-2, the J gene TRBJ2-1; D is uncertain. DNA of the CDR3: TGTGCCAGCAGCTTAGCTTCCTACAATGAGCAGTTCTTC. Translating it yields CASSLASYNEQFF.